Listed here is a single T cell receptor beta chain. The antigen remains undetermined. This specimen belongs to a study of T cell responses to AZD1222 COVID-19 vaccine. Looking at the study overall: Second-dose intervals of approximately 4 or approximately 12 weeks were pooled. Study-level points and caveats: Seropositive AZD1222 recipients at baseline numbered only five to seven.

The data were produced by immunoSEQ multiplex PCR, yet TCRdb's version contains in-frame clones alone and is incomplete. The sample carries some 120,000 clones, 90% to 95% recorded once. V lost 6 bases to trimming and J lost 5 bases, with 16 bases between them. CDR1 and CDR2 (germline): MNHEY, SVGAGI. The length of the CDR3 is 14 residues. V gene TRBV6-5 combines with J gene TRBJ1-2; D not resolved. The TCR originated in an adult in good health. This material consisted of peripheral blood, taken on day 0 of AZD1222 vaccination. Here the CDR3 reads CASSPTTENYGYTF. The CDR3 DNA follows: TGTGCCAGCAGCCCCACTACAGAGAATTATGGCTACACCTTC.